These T cell receptor beta chains were read from a single sample in a study of immune aging and cytomegalovirus after organ transplant. TCRdb re-called the single-cell sequencing reads with MiXCR, one entry per CDR3 protein. Here the sample spans 20,000 to 25,000 distinct CDR3 sequences, approximately 40% being singletons. Their recognized antigens are unknown. The sequenced sample was CMV peptide-activated CD4+ and CD8+ T cells sorted from blood, obtained at five time points, pooled. The receptors shown here come from a female donor who had a heart transplant and CMV viremia. Both conserved end residues are part of each CDR3. The D gene is left open where the match is weak. The size entry is marked missing in some rows and otherwise reads once, few, many or a size class.

v_gene	d_gene	abundance	j_gene	CDR3aa	CDR3nt
TRBV6-6	.	.	TRBJ2-1	CASSSGTPFTGNEQFF	TGTGCCAGCAGTTCCGGGACCCCATTTACGGGGAATGAGCAGTTCTTC
TRBV27	TRBD2	.	TRBJ2-5	CASSLGGLAGGPQETQYF	TGTGCCAGCAGTTTAGGGGGACTAGCGGGAGGTCCACAAGAGACCCAGTACTTC
TRBV9	.	large	TRBJ1-4	CASSTPGSDEKLFF	TGTGCCAGCAGCACCCCCGGCTCTGATGAAAAACTGTTTTTT
TRBV4-3	TRBD1	.	TRBJ2-3	CASSQDRGTGTDTQYF	TGCGCCAGCAGCCAAGATAGGGGGACAGGGACTGATACGCAGTATTTT
TRBV28	.	.	TRBJ2-6	CASRVTAGANVLTF	TGTGCCAGCAGGGTCACAGCTGGGGCCAACGTCCTGACTTTC
TRBV3-1	TRBD2	few	TRBJ2-2	CTSSQDMASGSNGELFF	TGTACCAGCAGCCAAGACATGGCTAGCGGGAGTAACGGGGAGCTGTTTTTT
TRBV28	.	.	TRBJ1-5	CASSFPGSSSNQPQHF	TGTGCCAGCAGTTTTCCAGGTTCTTCTAGCAATCAGCCCCAGCATTTT
TRBV27	TRBD1	.	TRBJ2-5	CASSFTYRDREKTQYF	TGTGCCAGCAGTTTCACATACCGGGACAGGGAGAAGACCCAGTACTTC
TRBV25-1	.	many	TRBJ1-1	CASSESFGVGRNTEAFF	TGTGCCAGCAGTGAATCATTTGGGGTCGGGAGGAACACTGAAGCTTTCTTT
TRBV19	.	few	TRBJ1-5	CASSIGGQPQHF	TGTGCCAGTAGTATTGGGGGTCAGCCCCAGCATTTT
TRBV10-3	TRBD2	.	TRBJ2-1	CVIKTSGRAEEQFF	TGTGTCATCAAGACTAGCGGGAGGGCCGAGGAGCAGTTCTTC
TRBV6-5	.	medium-sized	TRBJ2-3	CASSYSGFRGGTDTQYF	TGTGCCAGCAGTTACTCAGGCTTCAGGGGAGGCACAGATACGCAGTATTTT
TRBV7-3	.	few	TRBJ2-1	CASSTFDAPPEQFF	TGTGCCAGCTCGACGTTCGACGCCCCACCTGAGCAGTTCTTC
TRBV19	TRBD1	few	TRBJ1-1	CASSSPGQPNTEASF	TGTGCCAGTAGTTCGCCGGGACAGCCGAACACTGAAGCTTCCTTT
TRBV4-3	.	few	TRBJ2-3	CASSQLGLRTDTQYF	TGCGCCAGCAGCCAACTGGGACTTCGCACAGATACGCAGTATTTT
TRBV30	.	few	TRBJ1-2	CAWRPGGHYGYTF	TGTGCCTGGAGACCTGGGGGTCACTATGGCTACACCTTC
TRBV10-2	TRBD1	.	TRBJ1-2	CASRWGQGLGWGYTF	TGCGCCAGCAGGTGGGGACAGGGACTTGGTTGGGGCTACACCTTC
TRBV19	TRBD1	once	TRBJ1-2	CASRDRGTYGYTF	TGTGCCAGCCGGGACAGGGGGACCTATGGCTACACCTTC
TRBV10-2	TRBD2	.	TRBJ2-7	CASSDGTSIYEQYF	TGCGCCAGCAGTGATGGGACTAGTATTTACGAGCAGTACTTC
TRBV7-3	TRBD2	few	TRBJ2-1	CASSPLAGAKTEQFF	TGTGCCAGCAGCCCCCTAGCGGGAGCTAAGACTGAGCAGTTCTTC
TRBV7-9	.	.	TRBJ2-7	CASSPPNYEQYF	TGTGCCAGCAGCCCCCCTAACTACGAGCAGTACTTC
TRBV6-1	.	.	TRBJ2-2	CASSNRDKNTGELFF	TGTGCCAGCAGTAACCGGGACAAAAACACCGGGGAGCTGTTTTTT
TRBV7-3	TRBD2	few	TRBJ2-5	CASSSPGLGETQYF	TGTGCCAGCAGCTCCCCGGGACTAGGGGAGACCCAGTACTTC
TRBV6-5	.	.	TRBJ2-7	CASSYSLTGGEQYF	TGTGCCAGCAGTTACTCATTAACCGGTGGCGAGCAGTACTTC
TRBV21-1	.	once	TRBJ1-1	CASSKGSGQAFF	TGTGCCAGCAGCAAGGGCTCAGGGCAAGCTTTCTTT
TRBV5-1	.	.	TRBJ2-5	CASRSQETQYF	TGCGCCAGCAGGTCCCAAGAGACCCAGTACTTC
TRBV11-2	.	.	TRBJ1-3	CASSPIYSGNTIYF	TGTGCCAGCAGTCCGATATACTCTGGAAACACCATATATTTT
TRBV29-1	TRBD2	few	TRBJ2-3	CSVEKERGTDTQYF	TGCAGCGTTGAGAAAGAGCGGGGGACAGATACGCAGTATTTT
TRBV9	.	.	TRBJ2-2	CASSSGEDTGELFF	TGTGCCAGCAGCTCCGGAGAGGACACCGGGGAACTGTTTTTT
TRBV7-9	.	.	TRBJ2-1	CASSPQDLRGERFF	TGTGCCAGCAGCCCCCAAGACTTACGCGGTGAGCGGTTCTTC
TRBV19	.	.	TRBJ2-3	CASTGRPPGAQYF	TGTGCCAGTACCGGCAGGCCCCCGGGGGCGCAGTATTTT
TRBV10-3	TRBD1	.	TRBJ1-3	CAISSTGSGNTIYF	TGTGCCATCAGTTCGACAGGGTCTGGAAACACCATATATTTT
TRBV6-5	TRBD1	.	TRBJ1-6	CASTRRRTGPNSPLHF	TGTGCCAGCACCCGCCGCCGGACAGGGCCAAATTCACCCCTCCACTTT
TRBV5-1	TRBD2	.	TRBJ2-1	CASSPEVAGGPGEQSF	TGCGCCAGCAGCCCCGAAGTAGCGGGAGGGCCGGGAGAGCAGTCCTTC
TRBV6-1	.	once	TRBJ1-2	CASSERGYGYTF	TGTGCCAGCAGTGAAAGGGGCTATGGCTACACCTTC
TRBV4-1	TRBD2	many	TRBJ2-3	CASSQEYSGNPSTDTQYF	TGCGCCAGCAGCCAAGAGTACAGCGGGAACCCTAGCACAGATACGCAGTATTTT
TRBV5-1	.	.	TRBJ1-1	CASSGVGRTEAFF	TGCGCCAGCAGCGGGGTGGGTAGGACTGAAGCTTTCTTT
TRBV20-1	.	.	TRBJ1-2	CSAIAGRPTYAGYTF	TGCAGTGCTATAGCGGGGAGACCCACATATGCCGGCTACACCTTC
TRBV7-9	.	many	TRBJ1-5	CASSPQGSNQPQHF	TGTGCCAGCAGCCCACAGGGAAGCAATCAGCCCCAGCATTTT
TRBV19	.	many	TRBJ2-7	CASSMSDSGQYF	TGTGCCAGTAGTATGTCAGACTCCGGGCAGTACTTC
TRBV14	TRBD2	.	TRBJ2-1	CASSQVGASGRPRQFF	TGTGCCAGCAGCCAAGTCGGGGCTAGCGGGAGGCCAAGGCAGTTCTTC
TRBV12-3/TRBV12-4	TRBD2	.	TRBJ2-6	CASSSGLAGAGAANVLTF	TGTGCCAGCAGTTCGGGACTAGCGGGAGCAGGTGCGGCCAACGTCCTGACTTTC
TRBV10-3	.	.	TRBJ2-1	CAIRDFSSYNEQFF	TGTGCCATCCGAGACTTTAGCTCCTACAATGAGCAGTTCTTC
TRBV5-6	.	.	TRBJ1-2	CASSSVDTVYGYTF	TGTGCCAGCAGCTCGGTGGACACCGTCTATGGCTACACCTTC
TRBV2	.	.	TRBJ1-2	CASTRDNYGYTF	TGTGCCAGCACCCGAGATAACTATGGCTACACCTTC